Listed here is a single T cell receptor beta chain. Using immunoSEQ multiplex PCR, the repertoire was profiled, and TCRdb retains in-frame clones only, with some absent. The data show about 100,000 clones, with more than 85% seen just once and approximately 2.2% held by the top ten. The CDR3 runs 13 residues. The V gene end was trimmed by 4 bases and the J gene end by 8 bases; junction bases not matched to a gene: 4. This record comes from a study of blood T cell repertoires in COVID-19. What was sequenced was peripheral blood. The source is a man aged 50 to 60 with active COVID-19. The V call is TRBV12-3 or TRBV12-4, the J call TRBJ1-4, with 7 nucleotides matching TRBD1. This chain's CDR3 is CASSWTGGEKLFF. The CDR3 nucleotides are TGTGCCAGCAGTTGGACAGGTGGAGAAAAACTGTTTTTT.